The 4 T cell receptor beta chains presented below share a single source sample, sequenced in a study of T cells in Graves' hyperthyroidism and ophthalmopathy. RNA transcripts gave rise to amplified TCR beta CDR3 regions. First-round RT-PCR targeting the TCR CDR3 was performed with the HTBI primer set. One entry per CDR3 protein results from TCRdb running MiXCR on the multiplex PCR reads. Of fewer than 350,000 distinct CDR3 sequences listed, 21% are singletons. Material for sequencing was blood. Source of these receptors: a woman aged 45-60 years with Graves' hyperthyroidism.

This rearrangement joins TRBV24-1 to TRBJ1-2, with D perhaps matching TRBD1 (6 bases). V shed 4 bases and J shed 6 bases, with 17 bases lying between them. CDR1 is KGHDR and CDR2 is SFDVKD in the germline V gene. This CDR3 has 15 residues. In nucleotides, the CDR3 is TGTGCCACCAGTGAGTCGACAGGTCTTAGGAATGGCTACACCTTC. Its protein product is CATSESTGLRNGYTF.

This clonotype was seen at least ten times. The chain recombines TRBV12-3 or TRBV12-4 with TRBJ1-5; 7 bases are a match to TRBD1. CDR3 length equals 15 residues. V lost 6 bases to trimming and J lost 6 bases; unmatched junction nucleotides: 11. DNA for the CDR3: TGTGCCAGCAGCCAAACTACAGGGGTGAGTCAGCCCCAGCATTTT. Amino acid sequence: CASSQTTGVSQPQHF.

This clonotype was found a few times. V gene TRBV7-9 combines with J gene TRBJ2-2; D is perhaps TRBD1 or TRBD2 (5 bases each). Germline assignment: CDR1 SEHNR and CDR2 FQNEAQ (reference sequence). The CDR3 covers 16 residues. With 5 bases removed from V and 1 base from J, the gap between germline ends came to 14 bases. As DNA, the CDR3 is TGTGCCAGCAGCGATGGGGGAGAACTGAACACCGGGGAGCTGTTTTTT. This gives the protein CASSDGGELNTGELFF.

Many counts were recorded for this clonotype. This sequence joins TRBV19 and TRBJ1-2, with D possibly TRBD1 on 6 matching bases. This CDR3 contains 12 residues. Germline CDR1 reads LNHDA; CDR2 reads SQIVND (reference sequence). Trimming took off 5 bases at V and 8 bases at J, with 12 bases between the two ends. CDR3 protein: CASSPQGLGYTF. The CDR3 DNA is TGTGCCAGTAGTCCACAGGGTCTGGGCTACACCTTC.